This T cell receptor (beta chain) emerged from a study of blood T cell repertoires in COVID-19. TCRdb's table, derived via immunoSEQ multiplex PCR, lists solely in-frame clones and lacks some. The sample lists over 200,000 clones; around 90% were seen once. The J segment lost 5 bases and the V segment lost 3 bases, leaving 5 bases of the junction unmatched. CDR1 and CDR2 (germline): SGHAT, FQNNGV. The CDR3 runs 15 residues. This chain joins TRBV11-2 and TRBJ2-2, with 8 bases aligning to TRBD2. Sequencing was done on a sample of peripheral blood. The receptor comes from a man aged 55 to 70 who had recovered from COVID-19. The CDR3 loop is CASSFSGGRTGELFF. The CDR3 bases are TGTGCCAGCAGCTTTTCGGGGGGGCGAACCGGGGAGCTGTTTTTT.